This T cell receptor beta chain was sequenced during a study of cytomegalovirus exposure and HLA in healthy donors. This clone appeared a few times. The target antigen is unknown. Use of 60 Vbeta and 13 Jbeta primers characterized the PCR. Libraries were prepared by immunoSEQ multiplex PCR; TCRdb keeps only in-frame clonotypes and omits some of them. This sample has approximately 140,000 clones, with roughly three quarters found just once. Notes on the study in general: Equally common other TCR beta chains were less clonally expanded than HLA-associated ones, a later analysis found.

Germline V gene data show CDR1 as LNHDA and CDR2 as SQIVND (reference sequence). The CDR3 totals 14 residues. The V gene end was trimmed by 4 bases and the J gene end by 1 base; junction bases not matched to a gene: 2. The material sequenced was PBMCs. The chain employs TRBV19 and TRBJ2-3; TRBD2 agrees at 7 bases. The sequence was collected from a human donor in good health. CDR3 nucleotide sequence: TGTGCCAGTAGTACGGGAGGAGGCACAGATACGCAGTATTTT. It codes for CASSTGGGTDTQYF.